A selection of T cell receptor beta chains follows, all from one sample in a study of OX40 agonist ivuxolimab in advanced cancers. The repertoire was sequenced with immunoSEQ multiplex PCR; TCRdb's copy has only in-frame clones and lacks some. The sample lists approximately 40,000 clones, 80% seen once, with about 9.4% in the top ten. The material sequenced was CD4+ or CD8+ T cells sorted from blood, taken in a trial of the OX40 agonist ivuxolimab. Every receptor here comes from an adult with an advanced solid tumor such as melanoma, head and neck, liver or kidney cancer. Each CDR3 is given with its conserved first and last residue. Fields, in order: V gene, J gene, D gene, CDR3 DNA, CDR3 protein. D genes are given only for firm matches.

V gene: TRBV21-1; J gene: TRBJ2-2; D gene: .; CDR3 DNA: .; CDR3 protein: CASSTFGQGTGELFF
V gene: TRBV29-1; J gene: TRBJ2-5; D gene: .; CDR3 DNA: TGCAGCACATCGTGGGGGGAGACCCAGTACTTC; CDR3 protein: CSTSWGETQYF
V gene: TRBV15; J gene: TRBJ2-1; D gene: TRBD1; CDR3 DNA: TGTGCCACTTCCACAGGGGATTGGGACAATGAGCAGTTCTTC; CDR3 protein: CATSTGDWDNEQFF
V gene: TRBV4-1; J gene: TRBJ2-2; D gene: TRBD1; CDR3 DNA: TGCGCCAGCAGCCCCCTGACAGGGTTCGGAGTCCAGGCCGGGGAGCTGTTTTTT; CDR3 protein: CASSPLTGFGVQAGELFF
V gene: TRBV6-1; J gene: TRBJ1-1; D gene: .; CDR3 DNA: TGTGCCAGCAGTGAAGGTCTACTGAACACTGAAGCTTTCTTT; CDR3 protein: CASSEGLLNTEAFF
V gene: TRBV10-2; J gene: TRBJ1-6; D gene: TRBD1; CDR3 DNA: TGCGCCAGCAGTGAGTTCGGACAGGGGAATTCACCCCTCCACTTT; CDR3 protein: CASSEFGQGNSPLHF
V gene: TRBV5-1; J gene: TRBJ2-3; D gene: TRBD1; CDR3 DNA: TGCGCCAGCAATACAGGGGGCACAGATACGCAGTATTTT; CDR3 protein: CASNTGGTDTQYF
V gene: TRBV13; J gene: TRBJ1-2; D gene: .; CDR3 DNA: TGTGCCAGCAGTCTTACCTCTTATGGCTACACCTTC; CDR3 protein: CASSLTSYGYTF
V gene: TRBV10-3; J gene: TRBJ2-7; D gene: .; CDR3 DNA: TGTGCCATCAGCGAGATGGGAGCCTCCTACGAGCAGTACTTC; CDR3 protein: CAISEMGASYEQYF
V gene: TRBV11-1; J gene: TRBJ2-2; D gene: TRBD1; CDR3 DNA: TGTGCCAGCAGCTCTACCGGGACAGGGAACACCGGGGAGCTGTTTTTT; CDR3 protein: CASSSTGTGNTGELFF
V gene: TRBV6-1; J gene: TRBJ2-7; D gene: TRBD2; CDR3 DNA: TGTGCCACCATCGGACTAGCGGGTGAATACGAGCAGTACTTC; CDR3 protein: CATIGLAGEYEQYF
V gene: TRBV15; J gene: TRBJ1-1; D gene: .; CDR3 DNA: TGTGCCACCAGCCGGGAGGGCCCAGCTTTCTTT; CDR3 protein: CATSREGPAFF
V gene: TRBV6-1; J gene: TRBJ1-5; D gene: TRBD1; CDR3 DNA: TGTGCCAGCAGTGGGGGGACAGTGGCTAATCAGCCCCAGCATTTT; CDR3 protein: CASSGGTVANQPQHF
V gene: TRBV19; J gene: TRBJ2-2; D gene: TRBD2; CDR3 DNA: TGTGCCAGTACCCTACTAGCGGGAGTCGGGGAGCTGTTTTTT; CDR3 protein: CASTLLAGVGELFF
V gene: TRBV5-1; J gene: TRBJ2-3; D gene: .; CDR3 DNA: TGCGCCAGCAGCTTGAGTCTCACACGAGCAGATACGCAGTATTTT; CDR3 protein: CASSLSLTRADTQYF